The source of this T cell receptor (beta chain) is a study of neoadjuvant anti-PD-1 for oral cavity cancer (dated by TCRdb to the early 2020s). About the full investigation: Three to four biweekly doses of nivolumab at 3 mg/kg were mostly administered to patients before curative-intent surgical resection. Under RECIST 1.1, patients with complete response, partial response or stable disease were classed as responders, and patients with progression were classed as non-responders. A fourth nivolumab dose was given around day 43 to patients without progression, and definitive surgical resection was performed in those patients on days 50-56. The parent correlative cohort included roughly 13 patients, with an approximately 32% response rate. What the authors observed across the whole study: Higher pretreatment blood TCRbeta clonality and lower post-treatment tumor TCRbeta clonality were correlated with higher pretreatment blood Treg/Th17 ratios. After neoadjuvant nivolumab, non-responders showed significantly higher T cell clonality (Gini index) in PBMCs than responders did. Only a few patients per response group were included in the TCR analyses, and larger cohorts for validation were called for by the authors.

There are 12 amino acids in the CDR3, from cysteine to phenylalanine inclusive. Only the CDR3 portion is preserved as DNA: 36 bases, with reading frame beginning at the first base. CDR1 and CDR2 are read off the germline V gene as MNHEY and SVGAGI. V gives up 7 bases and J gives up 4 bases, and the segment between their germline ends measures 10 bases. The time point tag for this specimen amounts to: before neoadjuvant nivolumab. Patients were newly diagnosed with stage II-IVA oral cavity squamous cell carcinoma and had received no prior systemic or radiation treatment. The cohort was made up of patients with locally advanced, HPV-negative oral cavity squamous cell carcinoma. Peripheral blood mononuclear cells were analyzed directly and were not maintained or expanded in culture. The samples were obtained from a longitudinal correlative study of a single-arm phase II trial testing neoadjuvant nivolumab in oral cavity squamous cell carcinoma. Genomic DNA-based TCRbeta sequencing was performed on subject-matched pre- and post-treatment PBMCs and tumors from three responders and three non-responders. Peripheral blood mononuclear cells were collected once before nivolumab treatment and again after treatment, at the time of surgery. The Maxwell RSC DNA from Cells kit was used to isolate genomic DNA from PBMCs.

With respect to this clone: Its antigen is unknown. Within one base of it there is no much larger clone, and no base qualities were kept. The sample has other DNA sequences that encode this CDR3 too.

For deep sequencing, each PBMC sample was run in six replicates, with libraries mostly built from 480 ng of input genomic DNA. TCRbeta libraries were prepared with the immunoSEQ hsTCRbeta kit according to the manufacturer's instructions. The finished libraries were brought together in one pool at 2.5 to 3.5 nM, which was then read using an Illumina NovaSeq 6000 S4 flow cell. For the original study's pipeline: Raw data preprocessing and quality control were performed with the immunoSEQ Analyzer. The analysis was restricted to productive rearrangements, with each unique CDR3 amino acid sequence defining a clonotype. Using the R package tcR, the researchers computed the Gini-Simpson index as their estimate of repertoire clonality. Gini indices were compared with Student's t test, and associations with tumor size change were assessed by Pearson correlation. The clones in this table, taken by TCRdb from immuneACCESS, are in-frame only. Not every clone is retained; where verified, under half of the shortfall comes from an unresolved V gene, and the cause of the rest is unknown. Clone size and the V and J calls come from that table; the DNA yielded D and trimming. The sample records tens of thousands of clones, roughly 80% of which are singletons. The ten largest account for 2.5% to 3.5% of the sample.

The source of this sequence is a person between 40 and 80 years old with oral cavity squamous cell carcinoma. This receptor chain uses TRBV6-5 and TRBJ1-2, and perhaps TRBD1 as D gene, on 5 matching bases. The starting material was PBMCs, obtained before nivolumab (anti-PD-1) treatment. The sequence in DNA is TGTGCCAGCACTAGGGGCGGCTATGGCTACACCTTC. It specifies CASTRGGYGYTF.